The present entry profiles one T cell receptor (beta chain) with its context. The data were produced by immunoSEQ multiplex PCR, yet TCRdb's version contains in-frame clones alone and is incomplete. The sample carries under 350,000 clones, about nine tenths recorded once. The data were taken from a study of blood T cell repertoires in COVID-19. Sequenced: PBMCs or T cells enriched from blood (not recorded which). The receptor's source is a woman aged 40-49 years who had recovered from COVID-19.

The CDR3 sequence is CASSTSGLAKNIQYF. CDR3 DNA sequence: TGTGCCAGCAGTACCTCGGGACTAGCCAAAAACATTCAGTACTTC. The J gene is TRBJ2-4, the V gene TRBV6-2 or TRBV6-3; TRBD2 is a possible D gene (6 bases). The V gene lost 5 bases and the J gene lost 0 bases, with 11 bases spanning the gap. CDR1 MNHEY and CDR2 SVGEGT come from the germline V gene. This CDR3 has 15 amino acids.